The rows below give T cell receptor beta chains drawn from one sample of a study of T cell clones after liver transplantation. Produced via immunoSEQ multiplex PCR; TCRdb's table is partial and in-frame only. Of approximately 68,000 clones listed, about four fifths are singletons. This specimen was CD4+ T cells from blood, taken before liver transplant. The origin of the receptors is a human donor who received a liver transplant. The CDR3 runs from the conserved cysteine through the conserved F or W. A D gene is named only where the DNA matches it firmly. Expanded clones get a size class; other rows say once, few or many, or leave the size out.

>TRBJ2-5|TRBD2|.|TRBV28
TGTGCCAGCCGGAGCGGGGGACAAGAGACCCAGTACTTC
CASRSGGQETQYF
>TRBJ2-5|.|.|TRBV4-3
TGCGCCAGCAGCCAAGTTCCCTGGCCCGCAATGGGGACCCAGTACTTC
CASSQVPWPAMGTQYF
>TRBJ2-4|TRBD2|.|TRBV11-2
TGTGCCAGCAGCTTAGAACGTAGCGGGGGGCTAATGAAAAACATTCAGTACTTC
CASSLERSGGLMKNIQYF
>TRBJ1-4|.|.|TRBV7-9
TGTGCCAGCAGTTCCACAGACGATGAAAAACTGTTTTTT
CASSSTDDEKLFF
>TRBJ1-3|.|.|TRBV19
TGTGCCAGTAGTTGGCAGGGCGACTCTGGAAACACCATATATTTT
CASSWQGDSGNTIYF
>TRBJ1-1|TRBD1|.|TRBV19
TGTGCCAGTAGTATATATTCACCGGGACAGATAGCCAACACTGAAGCTTTCTTT
CASSIYSPGQIANTEAFF
>TRBJ2-1|TRBD1|once|TRBV11-2
TGTGCCAGCAGCTTATGGGGGACAGGGAAGAATGAGCAGTTCTTC
CASSLWGTGKNEQFF
>TRBJ1-2|.|.|TRBV27
TGTGCCAGCAGCTCCAGGCAACTTACATATGGCTACACCTTC
CASSSRQLTYGYTF
>TRBJ1-2|TRBD1|.|TRBV28
TGTGCCAGCAGTTTCACCAGGGGGCAATCCTATGGCTACACCTTC
CASSFTRGQSYGYTF
>TRBJ2-7|.|.|TRBV28
TGTGCCAGCACCGTAGCGGACTCCCGCTCCTACGAGCAGTACTTC
CASTVADSRSYEQYF
>TRBJ2-1|TRBD1|.|TRBV19
TGTGCCAGTACCCAGGACAGGGGCGCCAACAATGAGCAGTTCTTC
CASTQDRGANNEQFF
>TRBJ2-1|TRBD1|.|TRBV7-6
TGTGCCAGCAGCTACCAAGACCCGGGACAGGGTGGTGAGCAGTTCTTC
CASSYQDPGQGGEQFF
>TRBJ2-2|.|.|TRBV4-1
TGCGCCAGCAGCCTCCCTCGGGGTAGGACGAACACCGGGGAGCTGTTTTTT
CASSLPRGRTNTGELFF
>TRBJ2-7|TRBD1|once|TRBV6-6
TGTGCCAGCAGTTATTCAGGGGGCGACTACGAGCAGTACTTC
CASSYSGGDYEQYF
>TRBJ1-1|.|.|TRBV5-1
TGCGCCAGCAGCCTGACCAATTCGAACACTGAAGCTTTCTTT
CASSLTNSNTEAFF
>TRBJ1-4|.|few|TRBV13
TGTGCCAGCAGCGCTACTCGCCCCTCAGTGAATGAAAAACTGTTTTTT
CASSATRPSVNEKLFF
>TRBJ1-5|.|.|TRBV19
TGTGCCAGCCAAAGGGAGGGGACGAGGAATCAGCCCCAGCATTTT
CASQREGTRNQPQHF
>TRBJ2-1|.|.|TRBV4-1
TGCGCCAGCAGCCAAGTAAACCGGGACGGGTTCAACCATGAGCAGTTCTTC
CASSQVNRDGFNHEQFF
>TRBJ2-5|.|.|TRBV5-6
TGTGCCAGCAGCTTAATTGGGGCGCAGTACTTC
CASSLIGAQYF
>TRBJ1-4|.|.|TRBV9
TGTGCCAGCAGCGTAGTCGGGGGATCCGGGGAAAAACTGTTTTTT
CASSVVGGSGEKLFF
>TRBJ2-5|.|.|TRBV4-3
TGCGCCAGCAGCCAAGAACCCCCCTCGGGGGCCGGAGAGACCCAGTACTTC
CASSQEPPSGAGETQYF
>TRBJ2-7|.|.|TRBV5-1
TGCGCCAGCAGACGGAGCCCCTCCCCGCGAGAACCGGGGGAGCAGTACTTC
CASRRSPSPREPGEQYF
>TRBJ1-1|.|few|TRBV30
TGTGCCTGGAGTATGTCTGAGTACACTGAAGCTTTCTTT
CAWSMSEYTEAFF
>TRBJ1-2|TRBD1|.|TRBV14
TGTGCCAGCAGCCCGCAGGGGGAGGGTGGCTACACCTTC
CASSPQGEGGYTF
>TRBJ1-5|.|.|TRBV4-3
TGCGCCAGCAGCCAAGATTGGACCCCGGGGCATCAGCCCCAGCATTTT
CASSQDWTPGHQPQHF
>TRBJ2-2|.|.|TRBV2
TGTGCCAGCAGTTTAGGCACCGGGGAGCTGTTTTTT
CASSLGTGELFF
>TRBJ1-4|.|.|TRBV5-1
TGCGCCAGCAGCTTGGAATCTGATTATAATGAAAAACTGTTTTTT
CASSLESDYNEKLFF
>TRBJ1-5|.|few|TRBV28
TGTGCCAGCACCCAAGGGGGGGAAGGACAGCCCCAGCATTTT
CASTQGGEGQPQHF
>TRBJ2-1|TRBD1|.|TRBV28
TGTGCCAGCAGCACGACAGGGGTCGGCAGCAATGAGCAGTTCTTC
CASSTTGVGSNEQFF
>TRBJ1-1|.|.|TRBV5-1
TGCGCCAGCAGCTTCGATGGGGTTTCAAACACTGAAGCTTTCTTT
CASSFDGVSNTEAFF
>TRBJ2-1|.|.|TRBV15
TGTGCCACCAGCAGAGATTGGGATGTGGGTGAGCAGTTCTTC
CATSRDWDVGEQFF
>TRBJ2-1|.|.|TRBV14
TGTGCCAGCAGCCAAGGAAGGGGCCTGGGGGAGTTCTTC
CASSQGRGLGEFF
>TRBJ2-4|TRBD1|.|TRBV6-6
TGTGCCAGCAGTTACCTCGGGACAGGGGGTTCCCAGTACTTC
CASSYLGTGGSQYF
>TRBJ2-1|.|.|TRBV6-6
TGTGCCAGCACCTCAGGACAGCTGCGGCCCTACAATGAGCAGTTCTTC
CASTSGQLRPYNEQFF
>TRBJ1-3|.|.|TRBV5-1
TGCGCCAGCAGCTTGGGGACAGACGGAAACACCATATATTTT
CASSLGTDGNTIYF
>TRBJ1-1|TRBD1|.|TRBV4-3
TGCGCCAGCAGCCAGGACCTTACAGGGGAAGGCACTGAAGCTTTCTTT
CASSQDLTGEGTEAFF
>TRBJ1-3|.|.|TRBV7-2
TGTGCCAGCAGCGCCGGCGGGGGGCAAGGAAACACCATATATTTT
CASSAGGGQGNTIYF
>TRBJ2-7|.|.|TRBV28
TGTGCCAGCAGTCAGACCGTCAGGGCCTACGAGCAGTACTTC
CASSQTVRAYEQYF
>TRBJ1-3|.|.|TRBV7-2
TGTGCCAGCAGCCCCTCCGGGGCCTCTGGAAACACCATATATTTT
CASSPSGASGNTIYF
>TRBJ2-3|.|.|TRBV7-9
TGTGCCAGCAGCTTCAGGGACCTCAGAGTTGGTACGCAGTATTTT
CASSFRDLRVGTQYF
>TRBJ2-3|.|once|TRBV27
TGTGCCAGCAGTCCGGGTCCAGGGCGCGGCACAGATACGCAGTATTTT
CASSPGPGRGTDTQYF
>TRBJ1-1|.|.|TRBV7-9
TGTGCCAGCAGCTTTACAGCGAACACTGAAGCTTTCTTT
CASSFTANTEAFF
>TRBJ1-3|.|.|TRBV7-2
TGTGCCAGCAGCTTAGAGGGGAGGGTCGGGGGAAACACCATATATTTT
CASSLEGRVGGNTIYF
>TRBJ1-1|TRBD1|.|TRBV5-1
TGCGCCAGCGGCCCAGGGGGGGGCACTGAAGCTTTCTTT
CASGPGGGTEAFF
>TRBJ2-1|.|.|TRBV7-8
TGTGCCAGCAGCTCACCCCTTGGACAGATATACAATGAGCAGTTCTTC
CASSSPLGQIYNEQFF
>TRBJ1-2|.|.|TRBV6-6
TGTGCCAGCAGTTTGGGTACGGGGAATGGCTACACCTTC
CASSLGTGNGYTF
>TRBJ1-1|TRBD1|.|TRBV5-1
TGCGCCAGCAGCCCAGCTCAGGGGGTGAACACTGAAGCTTTCTTT
CASSPAQGVNTEAFF
>TRBJ1-2|TRBD1|few|TRBV10-2
TGCGCCAGCAGTGCTACAGGGGGCGCGGGCTATGGCTACACCTTC
CASSATGGAGYGYTF
>TRBJ2-7|TRBD2|.|TRBV7-2
TGTGCCAGCAGCCCCAGACTAGCGGGAGCTCCATCCTACGAGCAGTACTTC
CASSPRLAGAPSYEQYF
>TRBJ1-1|TRBD1|.|TRBV27
TGTGCCAGCAGAGGGGGACAGGAGTACACTGAAGCTTTCTTT
CASRGGQEYTEAFF
>TRBJ1-1|TRBD1|.|TRBV7-8
TGTGCCAGCAGCTTAGGACAGGGCGGGGTGGCTGAAGCTTTCTTT
CASSLGQGGVAEAFF
>TRBJ1-1|TRBD1|.|TRBV6-1
TGTGCCAGCAGGGGGACAGCCAAAGGAGCTTTCTTT
CASRGTAKGAFF
>TRBJ2-1|TRBD2|.|TRBV7-9
TGTGCCAGCAGCCTACTAGCGGGAGGGCCCAATGAGCAGTTCTTC
CASSLLAGGPNEQFF